This TCR beta chain was identified during a study of blood T cells in healthy people across ages (dated by TCRdb to between 2014 and 2016). Background on the whole study: In model experiments, template switching captured about one uniquely barcoded TCR beta cDNA molecule for every two T cells. To track age-related changes in TCR beta repertoire diversity, the study relied on deep sequencing normalized with unique cDNA molecular identifiers. Four age groups were formed from the donors: young (average approximately 15 years), middle-aged (just under 40), aged (about 62) and long-lived (around 82). Donors of different ages were randomly distributed across sequencing lanes to avoid experimental bias. For two donors (one aged 18 to 30 and one aged 80 or older), the study analyzed two additional independent replicas of 1 million unique cDNA reads from the same blood draw. The study at large found these results: Total diversity estimates from one million sequenced T cells were considered lower bounds and underestimates. Donor CMV infection status was unknown, potentially confounding age-related changes in expanded clonotypes. Observed TCR beta diversity per million T cells fell roughly linearly with age, and a significant reduction was already apparent by age about 38. Because profiling used bulk unsorted PBMCs, naive and antigen-experienced compartments could not be compared conclusively. Compared with the aged group, the long-lived group had more naive CD4+ T cells, fewer expanded clones and increased TCR diversity, suggesting age selection. A strong correlation was found between observed TCR beta diversity and the percentage of naive T cells measured by flow cytometry.

The 35 to 40 donors, aged roughly 6 to 95 years, were systemically healthy Caucasian individuals from Russia. Approximately 9.3 milliliters of peripheral blood were drawn from each donor into EDTA-treated Vacutainer tubes. Ficoll-Paque density-gradient centrifugation was used to isolate PBMCs, with at least 6 million per sample. Total RNA was extracted from PBMCs with Trizol reagent, with at least 6 micrograms obtained per sample. For every donor, flow cytometry on a PBMC aliquot measured the percentage of naive CD45RAhigh/CD27high T cells. Library preparation was by 5' RACE. Data came from an Illumina HiSeq 2500. A second roughly 6 to 11 cycle PCR used a sample-barcoded 5' primer and a J-beta primer mix. A unique molecular identifier was introduced onto each TCR beta cDNA molecule by a template-switch 5' adaptor carrying 12 random nucleotides. Each sample yielded at least 2.5 million CDR3-containing paired-end reads. The Mint cDNA synthesis kit, primed by a TRBC-specific oligonucleotide, was used to synthesize first-strand cDNA from all RNA. After uracil-DNA glycosylase treatment, a first 18-cycle PCR used universal primers M1SS and BC2_uni_R on all cDNA. As for the original processing: For normalization, 1 million high-quality reads, each with a distinct molecular identifier, were randomly selected from each sample. Reads with shared molecular identifiers were discarded instead of being binned into consensus sequences. CDR3 identification, clonotype clustering and error correction used MiTCR with a Q25 quality threshold and the strictest error-elimination algorithm. Lower-bound total TCR beta diversity was estimated with a nonparametric unseen species model using Euler transformation. In-frame beta chains were kept once TCRdb had trimmed the public reads at Q25 with fastp and called clones with MiXCR. CDR3 protein duplicates are merged, each entry listing the most common genes and DNA. The V and J calls were determined by TCRdb, not by the authors. Within this sample are about 780,000 distinct CDR3 sequences, with 46% of them counted one time only. The ten largest clones add up to roughly 18% of the sample.

Ends trimmed: V by 7 bases, J by 3 bases; bases unmatched to a gene: 9. For CDR1 and CDR2, the germline V gene lists SQVTM and ANQGSEA. The CDR3, from cysteine to phenylalanine, totals 13 residues. Only the CDR3 DNA stays, 39 bases, in frame from base 1. In the case of this clonotype: Its binding antigen is unknown. Given a much more abundant clone one base away, this may be a read error.

Sequenced sample: blood. The chain is made from TRBV29-1 and TRBJ2-7, with 7 bases aligning to TRBD1. This sequence originates from a man older than 75 in good health. The bases read TGCAGCGCCGCCGGGACAGCAGTCTACGAGCAGTACTTC. Its protein is CSAAGTAVYEQYF.